This TCR beta chain was documented in a study of control samples from healthy donors and cancer patients. This table comes from immunoSEQ multiplex PCR, and its TCRdb copy is limited to in-frame clones, with some not included. In the table there are approximately 150,000 clones, under 90% of which are singletons. This CDR3 is 14 amino acids long. Looked up from germline, CDR1 is SEHNR and CDR2 is FQNEAQ (reference sequence). V dropped 3 bases and J dropped 3 bases, with 12 bases sitting between them. The material sequenced was PBMCs. The chain combines TRBV7-9 with TRBJ2-7, with D possibly matching TRBD1 (5 bases). The sequence came from a man over 45 with head and neck cancer. The CDR3 is CASSFSMDIYEQYF. The CDR3 DNA sequence: TGTGCCAGCAGCTTTTCTATGGACATCTACGAGCAGTACTTC.